The clone carrying this TCR beta chain turned up a few times. MiXCR was run by TCRdb on the RT-PCR reads, yielding one entry per CDR3 protein. The repertoire consists of approximately 720,000 distinct CDR3 sequences, with 14% occurring once and the leading ten covering about 3.9%. CDR1 and CDR2 (germline): ENHRY, SYGVKD. The J segment lost 7 bases and the V segment lost 5 bases, leaving 8 bases of the junction unmatched. The CDR3 runs 15 residues. The sequencing sample was made of memory CD4+ T cells from blood. The sequence came from a female donor in good health, serving as a healthy control. This rearrangement joins TRBV10-3 to TRBJ1-5, with 10 bases fitting TRBD1. The CDR3 spells CAISLTGTGDQPQHF. CDR3 coding DNA: TGTGCCATCAGTCTAACCGGGACAGGGGACCAGCCCCAGCATTTT.